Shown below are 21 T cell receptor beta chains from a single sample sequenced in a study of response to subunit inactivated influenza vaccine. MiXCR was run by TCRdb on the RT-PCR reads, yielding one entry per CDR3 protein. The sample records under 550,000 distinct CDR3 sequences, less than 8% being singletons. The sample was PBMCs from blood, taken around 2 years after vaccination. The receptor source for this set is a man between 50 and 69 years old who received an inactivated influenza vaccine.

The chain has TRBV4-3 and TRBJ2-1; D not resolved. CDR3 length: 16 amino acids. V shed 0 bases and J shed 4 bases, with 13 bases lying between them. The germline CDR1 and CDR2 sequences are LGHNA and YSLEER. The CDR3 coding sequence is TGCGCCAGCAGCCAAGATAGTAGCCTTCTTTACAATGAGCAGTTCTTC. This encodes CASSQDSSLLYNEQFF.

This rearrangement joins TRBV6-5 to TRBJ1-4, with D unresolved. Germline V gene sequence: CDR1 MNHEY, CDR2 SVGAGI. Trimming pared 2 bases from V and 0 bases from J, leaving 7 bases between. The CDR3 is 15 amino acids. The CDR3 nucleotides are TGTGCCAGCAGTTACGTCCGAGCAACTAATGAAAAACTGTTTTTT. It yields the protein CASSYVRATNEKLFF.

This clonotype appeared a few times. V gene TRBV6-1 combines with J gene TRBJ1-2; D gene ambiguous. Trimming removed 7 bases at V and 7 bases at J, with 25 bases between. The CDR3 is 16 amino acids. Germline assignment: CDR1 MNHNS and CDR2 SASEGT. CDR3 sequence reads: CASTEGRTLRSSGYTF. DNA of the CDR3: TGTGCCAGCACCGAAGGGAGGACTCTACGGTCGAGTGGCTACACCTTC.

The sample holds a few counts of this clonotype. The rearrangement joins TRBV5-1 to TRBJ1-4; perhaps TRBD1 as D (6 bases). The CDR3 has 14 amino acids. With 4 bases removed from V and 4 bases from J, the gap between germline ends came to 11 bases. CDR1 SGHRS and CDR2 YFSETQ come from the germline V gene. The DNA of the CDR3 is TGCGCCAGCAGCGCGACAGGCTATAATGAAAAACTGTTTTTT. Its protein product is CASSATGYNEKLFF.

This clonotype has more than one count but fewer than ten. CDR3 nucleotide sequence: TGTGCCAGCAGGGGACATTACTACTCTGGAAACACCATATATTTT. It codes for CASRGHYYSGNTIYF. The chain carries TRBV6-1 and TRBJ1-3; D is possibly TRBD1 (6 bases). In germline, CDR1 is MNHNS, CDR2 SASEGT. V shed 6 bases and J shed 0 bases, with 12 bases lying between them. This CDR3 region has 15 residues.

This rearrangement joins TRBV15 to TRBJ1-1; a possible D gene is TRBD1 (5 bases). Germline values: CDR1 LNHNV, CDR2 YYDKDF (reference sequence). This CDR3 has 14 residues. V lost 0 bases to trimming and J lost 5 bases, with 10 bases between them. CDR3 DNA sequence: TGTGCCACCAGCAGAGAGGGGGTTCGGACTGAAGCTTTCTTT. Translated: CATSREGVRTEAFF.

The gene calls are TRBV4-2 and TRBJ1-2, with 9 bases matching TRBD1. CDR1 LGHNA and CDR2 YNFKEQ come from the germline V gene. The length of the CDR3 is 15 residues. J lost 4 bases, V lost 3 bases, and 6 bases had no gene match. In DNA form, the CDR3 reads TGTGCCAGCAGCCAGATTGGACAGGGGCTCTATGGCTACACCTTC. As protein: CASSQIGQGLYGYTF.

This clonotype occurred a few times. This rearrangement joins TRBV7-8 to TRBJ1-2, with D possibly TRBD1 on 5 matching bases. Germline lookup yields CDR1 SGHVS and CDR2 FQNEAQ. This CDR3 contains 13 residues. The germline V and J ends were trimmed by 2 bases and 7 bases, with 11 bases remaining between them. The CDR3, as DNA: TGTGCCAGCAGCTTATCGACAGTCGGTGGCTACACCTTC. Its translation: CASSLSTVGGYTF.

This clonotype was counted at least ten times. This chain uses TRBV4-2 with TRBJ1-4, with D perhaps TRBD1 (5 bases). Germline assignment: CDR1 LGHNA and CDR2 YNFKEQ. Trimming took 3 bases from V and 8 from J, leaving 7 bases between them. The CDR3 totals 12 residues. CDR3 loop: CASSQGREKLFF. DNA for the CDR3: TGTGCCAGCAGCCAGGGGCGAGAAAAACTGTTTTTT.

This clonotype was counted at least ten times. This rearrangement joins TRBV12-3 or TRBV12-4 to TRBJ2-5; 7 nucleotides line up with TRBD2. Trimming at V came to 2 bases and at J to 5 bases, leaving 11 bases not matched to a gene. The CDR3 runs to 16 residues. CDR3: CASSLTRLAEGETQYF. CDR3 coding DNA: TGTGCCAGCAGTTTAACAAGGCTAGCGGAGGGGGAGACCCAGTACTTC.

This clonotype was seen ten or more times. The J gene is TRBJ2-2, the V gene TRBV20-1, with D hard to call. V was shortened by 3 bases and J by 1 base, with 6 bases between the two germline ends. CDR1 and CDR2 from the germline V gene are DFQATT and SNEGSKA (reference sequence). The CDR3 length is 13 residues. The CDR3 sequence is CSASRLNTGELFF. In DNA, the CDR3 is TGCAGTGCTAGCAGACTGAACACCGGGGAGCTGTTTTTT.

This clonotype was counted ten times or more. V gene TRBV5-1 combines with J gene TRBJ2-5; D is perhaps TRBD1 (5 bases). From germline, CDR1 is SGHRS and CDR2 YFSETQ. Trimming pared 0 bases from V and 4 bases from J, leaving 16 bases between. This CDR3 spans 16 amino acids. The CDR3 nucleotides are TGCGCCAGCAGCTTGGCCGGACATGCAACCCCAGAGACCCAGTACTTC. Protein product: CASSLAGHATPETQYF.

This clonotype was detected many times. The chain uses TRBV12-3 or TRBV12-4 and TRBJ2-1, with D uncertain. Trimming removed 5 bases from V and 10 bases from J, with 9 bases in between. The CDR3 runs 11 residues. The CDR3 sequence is CASSMSREQFF. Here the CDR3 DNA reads TGTGCCAGCAGTATGTCCCGGGAGCAGTTCTTC.

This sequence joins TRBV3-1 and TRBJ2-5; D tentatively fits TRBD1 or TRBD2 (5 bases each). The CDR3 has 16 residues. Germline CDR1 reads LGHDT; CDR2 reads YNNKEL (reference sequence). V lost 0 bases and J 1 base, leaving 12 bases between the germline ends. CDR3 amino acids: CASSQDRGAVQETQYF. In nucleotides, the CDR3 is TGTGCCAGCAGCCAAGATCGAGGGGCCGTCCAAGAGACCCAGTACTTC.

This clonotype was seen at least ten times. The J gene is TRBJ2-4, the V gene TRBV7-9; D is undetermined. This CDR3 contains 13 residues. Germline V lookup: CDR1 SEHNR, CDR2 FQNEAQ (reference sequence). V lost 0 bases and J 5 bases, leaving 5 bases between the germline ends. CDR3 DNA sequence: TGTGCCAGCAGCTTAGCCGTCCAAAACATTCAGTACTTC. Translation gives CASSLAVQNIQYF.

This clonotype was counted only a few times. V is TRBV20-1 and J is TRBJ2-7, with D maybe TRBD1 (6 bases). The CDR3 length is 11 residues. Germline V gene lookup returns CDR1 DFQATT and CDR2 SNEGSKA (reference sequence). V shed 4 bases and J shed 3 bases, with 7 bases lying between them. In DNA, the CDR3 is TGCAGTGCTATCAGGGGCTACGAGCAGTACTTC. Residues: CSAIRGYEQYF.

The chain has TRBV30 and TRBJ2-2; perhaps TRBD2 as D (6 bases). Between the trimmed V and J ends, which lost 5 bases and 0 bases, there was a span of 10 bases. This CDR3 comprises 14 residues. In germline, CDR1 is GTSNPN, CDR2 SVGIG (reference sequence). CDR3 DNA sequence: TGTGCCTGGTGTTGGGGGGCGAACACCGGGGAGCTGTTTTTT. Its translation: CAWCWGANTGELFF. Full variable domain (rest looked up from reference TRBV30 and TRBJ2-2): SQTIHQWPATLVQPVGSPLSLECTVEGTSNPNLYWYRQAAGRGLQLLFYSVGIGQISSEVPQNLSASRPQDRQFILSSKKLLLSDSGFYLCAWCWGANTGELFFGEGSRLTVL.

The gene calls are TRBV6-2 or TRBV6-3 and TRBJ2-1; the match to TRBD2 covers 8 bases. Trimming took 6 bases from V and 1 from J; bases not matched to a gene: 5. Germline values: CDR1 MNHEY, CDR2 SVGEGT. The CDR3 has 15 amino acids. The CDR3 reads CASRDTGGSYNEQFF. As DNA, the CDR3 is TGTGCCAGCAGGGACACGGGGGGGTCCTACAATGAGCAGTTCTTC.

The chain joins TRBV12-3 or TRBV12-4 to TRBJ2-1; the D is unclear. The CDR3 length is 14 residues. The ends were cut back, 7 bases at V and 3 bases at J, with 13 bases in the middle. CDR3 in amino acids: CASIPHGGYNEQFF. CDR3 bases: TGTGCCAGCATCCCCCACGGTGGCTACAATGAGCAGTTCTTC.

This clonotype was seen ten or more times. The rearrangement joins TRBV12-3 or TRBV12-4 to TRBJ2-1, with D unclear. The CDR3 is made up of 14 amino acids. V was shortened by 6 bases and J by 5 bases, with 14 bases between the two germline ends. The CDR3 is CASSLAVSDNEQFF. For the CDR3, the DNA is TGTGCCAGCAGCCTTGCGGTGTCGGACAATGAGCAGTTCTTC.

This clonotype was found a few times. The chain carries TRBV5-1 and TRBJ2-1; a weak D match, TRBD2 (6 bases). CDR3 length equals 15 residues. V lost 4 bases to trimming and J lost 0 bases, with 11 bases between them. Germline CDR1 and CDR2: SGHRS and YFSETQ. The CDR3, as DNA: TGCGCCAGCAGCCAGACTAGGGACTCCTACAATGAGCAGTTCTTC. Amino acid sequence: CASSQTRDSYNEQFF.